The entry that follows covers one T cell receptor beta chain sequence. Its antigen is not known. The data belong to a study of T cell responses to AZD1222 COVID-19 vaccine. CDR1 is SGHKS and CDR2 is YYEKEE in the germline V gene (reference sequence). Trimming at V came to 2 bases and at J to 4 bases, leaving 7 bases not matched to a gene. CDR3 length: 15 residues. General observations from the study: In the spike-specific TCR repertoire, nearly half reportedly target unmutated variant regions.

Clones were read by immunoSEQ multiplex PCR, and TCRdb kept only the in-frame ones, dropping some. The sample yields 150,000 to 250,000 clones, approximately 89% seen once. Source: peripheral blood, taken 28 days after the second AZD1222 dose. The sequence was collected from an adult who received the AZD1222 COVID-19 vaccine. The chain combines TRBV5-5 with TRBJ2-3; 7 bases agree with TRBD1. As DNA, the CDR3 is TGTGCCAGCAGCTTTAGACAGGGTAGCTCAGATACGCAGTATTTT. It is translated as CASSFRQGSSDTQYF.